The clone carrying this T cell receptor (beta chain) came up many times. Its antigen is not known. The size of this beta chain means little, since it is a stray read in a library made for alpha chains. These data come from a study of spatial heterogeneity in lung cancer. General study findings and limits: Ubiquitous and regional nonsynonymous mutations were tracked by counts of ubiquitous and regional expanded TCRs, respectively. Tumor mutation counts were tracked by expanded intratumoral alpha and beta TCR counts.

Individually, TCR cDNA molecules were each labelled with a unique molecular identifier. TCRdb used MiXCR to reprocess the 5' RACE reads, holding one entry per CDR3 protein. The sample holds about 10,000 distinct CDR3 sequences, 5.5% to 7% seen once. The time point here: sample taken at primary tumor resection. Patients with untreated early-stage non-small cell lung cancer, numbering 72, were the donors. The material sequenced was lung tumor tissue, taken at surgery. The sequence was collected from a male donor with early-stage non-small cell lung cancer.

Here the CDR3 DNA reads TGTGCCAGCAGCGAGGGGACAGGGGCGAACACTGAAGCTTTCTTT. Translated: CASSEGTGANTEAFF. This chain uses TRBV9 with TRBJ1-1; 10 bases fit TRBD1. V was clipped by 3 bases and J by 1 base; unmatched bases: 3. This CDR3 region has 15 residues. Per germline, CDR1 SGDLS and CDR2 YYNGEE.